This TCR beta chain comes out of a study of T-cell memory formation after mild COVID-19. Study-level background: TCR clusters largely stayed donor specific.

MiXCR, applied by TCRdb to the 5' RACE reads, yields one record per CDR3 protein. The data show around 200,000 distinct CDR3 sequences, around 8.8% seen once. This clonotype came up a few times. The CDR3 extends over 15 amino acids. After removal of 6 bases from V and 7 bases from J, the junction contained 8 bases not matched to a gene. V gene TRBV12-3 or TRBV12-4 combines with J gene TRBJ2-1, with 11 bases fitting TRBD2. The sequencing input was PBMCs or a T cell subset sorted from them (not recorded which). The sequence derives from a man younger than 35 who had mild COVID-19 (a few samples of this study predate the infection). Cell type and time point are not known. CDR3 in DNA: TGTGCCAGCAGGGGTTTAGCGGGGGGGCAAAATGAGCAGTTCTTC. It encodes CASRGLAGGQNEQFF.